Included here is one T cell receptor beta chain sequence, with context. PCR was performed using 60 Vbeta and 13 Jbeta primers. Only in-frame clones appear in the TCRdb table, and some are missing; sequencing was by immunoSEQ multiplex PCR. The sample contains about 140,000 clones, approximately 61% of which appear only once. This entry belongs to a study of cytomegalovirus exposure and HLA in healthy donors. The CDR3 is made up of 17 amino acids. Germline-derived CDR1 and CDR2 are MNHEY and SMNVEV (reference sequence). Trimming took 4 bases from V and 4 from J, leaving 17 bases between them. This chain links TRBV27 with TRBJ2-6; D is possibly TRBD1 (6 bases). The sample taken for sequencing was PBMCs. This sequence originates from a human donor in good health. In DNA form, the CDR3 reads TGTGCCAGCAGTTCCCCCTCAGGGGCTCCCGGGGCCAACGTCCTGACTTTC. It is translated as CASSSPSGAPGANVLTF.